Following are 28 T cell receptor beta chains from one sample sequenced in a study of OX40 agonist ivuxolimab in advanced cancers. Some clones are missing from TCRdb's copy, which holds only in-frame ones; the method was immunoSEQ multiplex PCR. This sample has about 75,000 clones, with 90% found just once. Sequencing was performed on CD4+ or CD8+ T cells sorted from blood, taken in a trial of the OX40 agonist ivuxolimab. These receptor sequences come from an adult with an advanced solid tumor such as melanoma, head and neck, liver or kidney cancer.

The rearrangement joins TRBV7-2 to TRBJ2-3; weak D call: TRBD1 (5 bases). Trimming cost V 2 bases and J 0 bases, with 9 bases left between them. CDR1 is SGHTA and CDR2 is FQGNSA in the germline V gene. This CDR3 comprises 15 residues. CDR3 in amino acids: CASSLMGQSTDTQYF. DNA of the CDR3: TGTGCCAGCAGCTTAATGGGGCAGAGCACAGATACGCAGTATTTT.

This chain connects TRBV4-3 to TRBJ2-1, with TRBD2 as a possible D gene (5 bases). Germline V gives CDR1 LGHNA, CDR2 YSLEER. CDR3 size: 16 residues. Deletions cut 1 base from V and 0 bases from J, with 10 bases between. The DNA for the CDR3 is TGCGCCAGCAGCCAAGGGACTCCGAGCTCCTACAATGAGCAGTTCTTC. Amino acid sequence: CASSQGTPSSYNEQFF.

Concerning this clone itself: Other DNA sequences in this specimen translate into the identical CDR3. The gene calls are TRBV7-9 and TRBJ1-1; TRBD1 agrees at 7 bases. Germline V CDR1 and CDR2: SEHNR, FQNEAQ (reference sequence). V shed 4 bases and J 0 bases; nucleotides not matched to a gene: 2. The CDR3 spans 14 residues. The CDR3 region is CASSSDRLNTEAFF. DNA for the CDR3: TGTGCCAGCAGCTCGGACAGGTTGAACACTGAAGCTTTCTTT.

This clone was counted only a few times. The chain uses TRBV7-2 and TRBJ2-5; a possible D gene is TRBD2 (6 bases). The CDR3 spans 15 residues. CDR1 is SGHTA, CDR2 FQGNSA, per germline. Trimming took off 4 bases at V and 2 bases at J, with 14 bases between the two ends. The CDR3 loop reads CASSWTGTPQETQYF. CDR3 in DNA: TGTGCCAGCAGCTGGACGGGGACTCCTCAAGAGACCCAGTACTTC.

V usage is TRBV27 and J usage is TRBJ2-7; no reliable D call. The germline CDR1 and CDR2 sequences are MNHEY and SMNVEV (reference sequence). Deletions cut 2 bases from V and 0 bases from J, with 8 bases between. The length of the CDR3 is 14 residues. For the CDR3, the DNA is TGTGCCAGCAGTTTAGGAAGGGACTCCTACGAGCAGTACTTC. Translating it yields CASSLGRDSYEQYF.

The rearrangement uses TRBV7-3 and TRBJ2-1; D remains unclear. Germline-derived CDR1 and CDR2 are SGHTA and FQGTGA. This CDR3 is built from 13 residues. V was trimmed by 4 bases and J by 6 bases, leaving 10 bases between them. In DNA, the CDR3 is TGTGCCAGCAGCTCTAGTTACGGCAATGAGCAGTTCTTC. It is translated as CASSSSYGNEQFF.

The chain links TRBV7-9 to TRBJ2-4, with D possibly matching TRBD1 (5 bases). The V gene lost 6 bases and the J gene lost 0 bases, with 15 bases spanning the gap. CDR3 length: 16 amino acids. Germline V CDR1 and CDR2: SEHNR, FQNEAQ (reference sequence). Written as DNA, the CDR3 is TGTGCCAGCAGTTCTCCAGGGAAAGGAGCCAAAAACATTCAGTACTTC. The encoded protein is CASSSPGKGAKNIQYF.

The chain employs TRBV5-6 and TRBJ1-3, with D perhaps TRBD1 (5 bases). Germline CDR1 reads SGHDT; CDR2 reads YYEEEE. The V end lost 4 bases, the J end lost 3 bases, and 8 bases lay between the germline ends. CDR3 length equals 13 residues. In DNA, the CDR3 is TGTGCCAGCAGCCTGGGACTTGGAAACACCATATATTTT. Its translation: CASSLGLGNTIYF.

Of note for this clone: Sequence at one end of the junction differs from germline and may be a read error. The V gene is TRBV28, the J gene TRBJ1-1, with a weak D call TRBD1 (5 bases). In germline, CDR1 is MDHEN, CDR2 SYDVKM. This CDR3 is built from 11 residues. Here the CDR3 DNA reads TGTGCCAGCAGCCGATCCAGGGAGAAAGCCTTT. Translated, it gives CASSRSREKAF.

The chain recombines TRBV6-6 with TRBJ2-1; 8 bases are a match to TRBD2. Germline values: CDR1 MNHNY, CDR2 SVGAGI (reference sequence). The CDR3 is made up of 15 amino acids. V shed 3 bases, J shed 7 bases, and the junction held 8 bases outside the gene matches. CDR3: CASSYLGGGPNEQFF. The DNA for the CDR3 is TGTGCCAGCAGTTATCTGGGCGGGGGGCCGAATGAGCAGTTCTTC.

The chain combines TRBV7-9 with TRBJ1-5, with 7 bases identical to TRBD1. In germline, CDR1 is SEHNR, CDR2 FQNEAQ (reference sequence). This CDR3 has 13 amino acids. V lost 6 bases and J lost 5; bases outside the gene matches: 4. The chain's CDR3 is CASRGTGDQPQHF. The CDR3 DNA reads as TGTGCCAGCAGGGGAACAGGGGATCAGCCCCAGCATTTT.

The V call is TRBV2, the J call TRBJ2-1, with D uncertain. This CDR3 is 13 amino acids long. V was shortened by 7 bases and J by 0 bases, with 7 bases between the two germline ends. CDR1 is SNHLY and CDR2 is FYNNEI in the germline V gene. In DNA form, the CDR3 reads TGTGCCAGCACCTTTTCCTCCTACAATGAGCAGTTCTTC. It codes for CASTFSSYNEQFF.

The J gene is TRBJ1-5, the V gene TRBV25-1; TRBD1 matches 7 bases. CDR3 length equals 13 residues. V lost 6 bases to trimming and J lost 5 bases; unmatched junction nucleotides: 4. The germline V gene has CDR1 MGHDK and CDR2 SYGVNS. The CDR3, as DNA: TGTGCCAGCAGGCCAGGGGGTGATCAGCCCCAGCATTTT. Its protein is CASRPGGDQPQHF.

The chain has TRBV10-3 and TRBJ1-5; TRBD1 is a possible D gene (6 bases). The CDR3 runs 15 residues. CDR1 is ENHRY and CDR2 is SYGVKD in the germline V gene. V dropped 4 bases and J dropped 7 bases, with 17 bases sitting between them. The CDR3: CAISGGQDAGQPQHF. The CDR3 region has the DNA TGTGCCATCAGTGGGGGGCAGGACGCCGGACAGCCCCAGCATTTT.

The chain uses TRBV6-1 and TRBJ1-4, with D possibly being TRBD1 (6 bases). V lost 2 bases, J lost 0 bases, and 7 bases lay in between. The CDR3 spans 15 residues. Germline V gene data show CDR1 as MNHNS and CDR2 as SASEGT. DNA of the CDR3: TGTGCCAGCAGTGAACAGGGGACAACTAATGAAAAACTGTTTTTT. As protein: CASSEQGTTNEKLFF.

V gene TRBV5-1 combines with J gene TRBJ2-3, with 8 bases lining up with TRBD2. CDR3 length: 14 amino acids. Germline V gene data show CDR1 as SGHRS and CDR2 as YFSETQ. The V and J ends lost 6 bases and 2 bases, in that order; junction bases with no gene match: 5. The CDR3 loop reads CASTSTSDTDTQYF. CDR3 DNA sequence: TGCGCCAGCACATCGACTAGCGACACAGATACGCAGTATTTT.

The chain combines TRBV28 with TRBJ2-1; D gene ambiguous. CDR1 MDHEN and CDR2 SYDVKM come from the germline V gene. Trimming left V 4 bases short and J 7 bases short, with 8 bases between. The CDR3 has 12 amino acids. CDR3 DNA: TGTGCCAGCAGTTCTCCCCTTAATGAGCAGTTCTTC. It specifies CASSSPLNEQFF.

V is TRBV30 and J is TRBJ2-1, with D possibly matching TRBD2 (5 bases). Trimming cost V 0 bases and J 9 bases, with 12 bases left between them. This CDR3 has 13 residues. Germline V gene data show CDR1 as GTSNPN and CDR2 as SVGIG (reference sequence). In DNA, the CDR3 is TGTGCCTGGAGTGTACTAATCGGAGGTGAGCAGTTCTTC. As protein: CAWSVLIGGEQFF.

This clone came up once. The chain combines TRBV5-1 with TRBJ2-3, with 7 bases matching TRBD1. Per the germline V gene, CDR1 is SGHRS and CDR2 is YFSETQ. V shed 1 base and J 2 bases; nucleotides not matched to a gene: 1. The CDR3 length is 14 residues. The CDR3, as DNA: TGCGCCAGCAGCTTGACAGGGGCCACAGATACGCAGTATTTT. Residues: CASSLTGATDTQYF.

The chain employs TRBV11-3 and TRBJ2-1; TRBD2 matches 12 bases. CDR3 length: 15 amino acids. The germline V gene encodes CDR1 SGHNT and CDR2 YENEEA. After removal of 4 bases from V and 6 bases from J, the junction contained 4 bases not matched to a gene. The CDR3 region has the DNA TGTGCCAGCAGCTCAGGACTAGCGGGATTCAATGAGCAGTTCTTC. Translating gives CASSSGLAGFNEQFF.

The gene calls are TRBV18 and TRBJ2-7, with D possibly being TRBD1 (6 bases). The germline V and J ends were trimmed by 3 bases and 5 bases, with 14 bases remaining between them. Looked up from germline, CDR1 is KGHSH and CDR2 is LQKENI. This CDR3 contains 14 residues. The CDR3 reads CASSPDRRGDEQYF. The DNA of the CDR3 is TGTGCCAGCTCACCCGACAGGAGAGGTGACGAGCAGTACTTC.

V and J are TRBV18 and TRBJ1-1, with 8 bases that match TRBD1. The junction had 9 bases not matched to a gene; V was cut back by 5 bases and J by 4 bases. The CDR3 is 15 residues long. Germline V gene data show CDR1 as KGHSH and CDR2 as LQKENI. CDR3 sequence reads: CASSNGQGGSTEAFF. Written as DNA, the CDR3 is TGTGCCAGCTCAAACGGACAGGGTGGTAGCACTGAAGCTTTCTTT.

The rearrangement uses TRBV4-3 and TRBJ2-7; the D is unclear. Germline V CDR1 and CDR2: LGHNA, YSLEER. This CDR3 spans 15 amino acids. V was cut by 1 base and J by 3 bases, with 13 bases left in between. CDR3 region: CASSQGAAPYYEQYF. CDR3 DNA sequence: TGCGCCAGCAGCCAAGGGGCGGCTCCCTACTACGAGCAGTACTTC.

This chain joins TRBV10-3 and TRBJ1-1, with D possibly matching TRBD1 (6 bases). Germline loops: CDR1 ENHRY, CDR2 SYGVKD. Trimming cost V 11 bases and J 4 bases, with 23 bases left between them. The CDR3 sequence is 15 residues long. CDR3 amino acids: CAAQGWGPPATEAFF. CDR3 nucleotides: TGTGCCGCTCAGGGGTGGGGGCCGCCGGCCACTGAAGCTTTCTTT.

The chain joins TRBV28 to TRBJ2-7; D is unresolved. V was trimmed by 3 bases and J by 4 bases, leaving 7 bases between them. CDR1 and CDR2 (germline): MDHEN, SYDVKM. This CDR3 contains 12 residues. The CDR3 region is CASSLMAYEQYF. The CDR3 bases are TGTGCCAGCAGTTTGATGGCGTACGAGCAGTACTTC.

The chain combines TRBV7-2 with TRBJ1-2, with TRBD1 as a possible D gene (6 bases). The V gene lost 6 bases and the J gene lost 3 bases, with 17 bases spanning the gap. CDR1 SGHTA and CDR2 FQGNSA come from the germline V gene. This CDR3 is 15 amino acids long. The CDR3: CASSPVGGRDYGYTF. The CDR3 coding sequence is TGTGCCAGCAGTCCGGTGGGGGGGCGAGACTATGGCTACACCTTC.

This chain links TRBV9 with TRBJ1-3; no definite D call. CDR3 length: 16 amino acids. Trimming took off 0 bases at V and 6 bases at J, with 16 bases between the two ends. Germline V lookup: CDR1 SGDLS, CDR2 YYNGEE. The CDR3 loop reads CASSVDGGVLENTIYF. Written as DNA, the CDR3 is TGTGCCAGCAGCGTAGATGGCGGGGTCCTCGAAAACACCATATATTTT.

The J gene is TRBJ1-6, the V gene TRBV27, with a possible D match to TRBD1 (5 bases). The CDR3 has 15 residues. Trimming cost V 3 bases and J 3 bases, with 9 bases left between them. Per germline, CDR1 MNHEY and CDR2 SMNVEV (reference sequence). CDR3 sequence (DNA): TGTGCCAGCAGTTTCTCCGGGGGCTATAATTCACCCCTCCACTTT. Translating gives CASSFSGGYNSPLHF.